The following is a T cell receptor beta chain sequence with its context. This sample stems from a study of T cells in Graves' hyperthyroidism and ophthalmopathy. The CDR3 runs 15 residues. V was clipped by 7 bases and J by 10 bases; unmatched bases: 12. Regions amplified from RNA transcripts were the TCR beta CDR3 regions. The HTBI primer set was used in a first-round RT-PCR of the TCR CDR3. TCRdb passed the multiplex PCR reads through MiXCR, listing each CDR3 protein once. The sample records around 300,000 distinct CDR3 sequences, around 14% being singletons. This receptor was taken from a woman in her thirties with Graves' hyperthyroidism. The chain carries TRBV12-3 or TRBV12-4 and TRBJ2-1; TRBD2 aligns across 11 bases. Sequences were obtained from blood. The DNA of the CDR3 is TGTGCCAGCACCCTAGTAGCGGGAGGGCCTAAAGAGCAGTTCTTC. It is translated as CASTLVAGGPKEQFF.